The 18 T cell receptor beta chains in this list originate from one sample, sequenced in a study of response to subunit inactivated influenza vaccine. TCRdb recomputed calls from the RT-PCR reads with MiXCR, one row per CDR3 protein. Among hundreds of thousands of distinct CDR3 sequences, under 15% were seen once, and the ten largest hold less than 15%. The sample here was PBMCs from blood, taken more than 35 days after vaccination. The receptor source for this set is a man aged 45-60 years who received an inactivated influenza vaccine.

CDR3 loop: CAISESQGLYEQYF. The CDR3 DNA sequence: TGTGCCATCAGTGAATCACAGGGACTCTACGAGCAGTACTTC. The genes are TRBV10-3 and TRBJ2-7; either TRBD1 or TRBD2 may fit D (6 bases each). Germline V lookup: CDR1 ENHRY, CDR2 SYGVKD. Trimming took off 3 bases at V and 3 bases at J, with 12 bases between the two ends. The CDR3 consists of 14 residues.

The V and J genes are TRBV10-2 and TRBJ2-7; D ambiguous. V was cut by 7 bases and J by 6 bases, with 10 bases left in between. The CDR3 spans 11 residues. The germline CDR1 and CDR2 sequences are WSHSY and SAAADI. CDR3 protein: CASNVGGEQYF. CDR3 in DNA: TGCGCCAGCAATGTCGGCGGCGAGCAGTACTTC.

The chain employs TRBV7-2 and TRBJ1-1; 8 nucleotides match TRBD1. The trim removed 1 base at V and 5 bases at J, leaving 6 bases unmatched. The CDR3 loop spans 15 amino acids. Per the germline V gene, CDR1 is SGHTA and CDR2 is FQGNSA. The CDR3 bases are TGTGCCAGCAGCTTAGTTGGACAGGGATTTACTGAAGCTTTCTTT. Amino acid sequence: CASSLVGQGFTEAFF.

This clonotype was recorded a few times. The J gene is TRBJ2-7, the V gene TRBV20-1; the D gene is possibly TRBD2 (6 bases). The CDR3 is 14 amino acids. The germline gives CDR1 DFQATT, CDR2 SNEGSKA (reference sequence). Trimming took 6 bases from V and 0 from J, leaving 15 bases between them. Here the CDR3 reads CSAGSRDFSYEQYF. CDR3 DNA: TGCAGTGCCGGAAGCAGGGACTTCTCCTACGAGCAGTACTTC.

This clonotype was detected a few times. The rearrangement uses TRBV9 and TRBJ1-1; D not certain. CDR3 size: 13 residues. Germline assignment: CDR1 SGDLS and CDR2 YYNGEE. V lost 0 bases and J lost 6, with 9 bases in between. CDR3 DNA sequence: TGTGCCAGCAGCGTAGGGGAGGAGTCTGAAGCTTTCTTT. Translation gives CASSVGEESEAFF.

This clonotype was observed many times. The gene calls are TRBV27 and TRBJ1-2; 8 nucleotides match TRBD1. The CDR3 spans 13 residues. The germline gives CDR1 MNHEY, CDR2 SMNVEV (reference sequence). With 5 bases clipped from V and 3 bases from J, the junction kept 2 bases outside the gene matches. The chain's CDR3 is CASSLQGDYGYTF. CDR3 nucleotides: TGTGCCAGCAGTCTACAGGGGGACTATGGCTACACCTTC.

The V call is TRBV7-3, the J call TRBJ2-1, with 14 bases that match TRBD2. V lost 2 bases, J lost 9 bases, and 12 bases stayed unmatched. CDR3 size: 18 residues. Germline V gives CDR1 SGHTA, CDR2 FQGTGA. CDR3 sequence reads: CASSLWDAGTSGSSEQFF. CDR3 DNA: TGTGCCAGCAGCTTATGGGACGCTGGGACTAGCGGGAGTAGTGAGCAGTTCTTC.

This clonotype has more than one count but fewer than ten. The chain employs TRBV11-2 and TRBJ2-3, with TRBD2 identical over 8 bases. Germline V gene data show CDR1 as SGHAT and CDR2 as FQNNGV. This CDR3 comprises 16 residues. Germline trimming cut 2 bases from V and 1 base from J; bases unmatched to any gene: 5. The CDR3 protein is CASSLSLADGTDTQYF. The CDR3 nucleotides read TGTGCCAGCAGCTTATCACTAGCGGACGGCACAGATACGCAGTATTTT. Using reference TRBV11-2 and TRBJ2-3 for the parts outside the CDR3, the full variable domain is EAGVAQSPRYKIIEKRQSVAFWCNPISGHATLYWYQQILGQGPKLLIQFQNNGVVDDSQLPKDRFSAERLKGVDSTLKIQPAKLEDSAVYLCASSLSLADGTDTQYFGPGTRLTVL.

V usage is TRBV5-5 and J usage is TRBJ2-1; D assignment may be TRBD1 or TRBD2 (5 bases each). The germline V gene has CDR1 SGHKS and CDR2 YYEKEE (reference sequence). CDR3 length: 12 amino acids. V was pared by 6 bases and J by 9 bases, with 13 bases between. CDR3 in amino acids: CASTPPGAEQFF. In DNA form, the CDR3 reads TGTGCCAGCACCCCCCCCGGGGCTGAGCAGTTCTTC.

In its sample, this clonotype was seen many times. The rearrangement uses TRBV3-1 and TRBJ1-5; no firm D call. V lost 0 bases, J lost 6 bases, and 6 bases lay in between. CDR1 is LGHDT and CDR2 is YNNKEL in the germline V gene (reference sequence). This CDR3 spans 13 amino acids. The CDR3 sequence is CASSQDATQPQHF. Written as DNA, the CDR3 is TGTGCCAGCAGCCAAGATGCCACTCAGCCCCAGCATTTT.

The J gene is TRBJ2-3, the V gene TRBV19; 10 bases are shared with TRBD1. Germline assignment: CDR1 LNHDA and CDR2 SQIVND (reference sequence). The V and J ends lost 5 bases and 2 bases, in that order; junction bases with no gene match: 7. The CDR3 runs to 16 residues. This CDR3 is CASSAPGTGATDTQYF. In nucleotides, the CDR3 is TGTGCCAGTAGTGCCCCAGGGACAGGGGCCACAGATACGCAGTATTTT.

This clonotype was detected only a few times. J is TRBJ2-1 and V is TRBV29-1; unclear D gene. The germline CDR1 and CDR2 sequences are SQVTM and ANQGSEA. This CDR3 comprises 14 residues. V lost 2 bases, J lost 8 bases, and 16 bases lay in between. CDR3 DNA: TGCAGCGTTGAACTCCACGGGCGTCGCTATGAGCAGTTCTTC. Residues: CSVELHGRRYEQFF.

This clonotype was observed a few times. The rearrangement links TRBV7-2 to TRBJ2-4; the D gene is possibly TRBD1 (5 bases). V lost 5 bases, J lost 12 bases, and 17 bases lay in between. Germline CDR1 and CDR2: SGHTA and FQGNSA. This CDR3 comprises 13 residues. CDR3 sequence: CASSPIERGGQYF. CDR3 coding DNA: TGTGCCAGCAGCCCAATAGAAAGGGGCGGTCAGTACTTC.

This clonotype was seen ten or more times. This sequence joins TRBV12-3 or TRBV12-4 and TRBJ2-3; TRBD2 agrees at 8 bases. CDR3 length: 15 residues. With 5 bases clipped from V and 3 bases from J, the junction kept 7 bases outside the gene matches. The CDR3 reads CASSQLAVYTDTQYF. The DNA for the CDR3 is TGTGCCAGCAGTCAACTAGCGGTCTATACAGATACGCAGTATTTT.

This sequence joins TRBV7-9 and TRBJ2-7, with D unclear. This CDR3 is 13 amino acids long. Trimming pared 2 bases from V and 3 bases from J, leaving 8 bases between. Per germline, CDR1 SEHNR and CDR2 FQNEAQ (reference sequence). The CDR3 spells CASSLPNIYEQYF. The CDR3, as DNA: TGTGCCAGCAGCTTACCGAATATCTACGAGCAGTACTTC.

This clonotype came up a few times. This chain uses TRBV4-3 with TRBJ2-7, with 12 positions matching TRBD1. The ends lost 0 bases at V and 6 bases at J; junction bases unmatched: 3. Looked up from germline, CDR1 is LGHNA and CDR2 is YSLEER. This CDR3 region has 15 residues. CDR3 sequence (DNA): TGCGCCAGCAGCCAAGAGGGACAGGGGGCATCCGAGCAGTACTTC. This translates into CASSQEGQGASEQYF.

There are a few counts of this clonotype. The chain employs TRBV10-3 and TRBJ2-2; 8 bases map to TRBD1. CDR3 length: 13 residues. With 9 bases clipped from V and 7 bases from J, the junction kept 7 bases outside the gene matches. CDR1 is ENHRY and CDR2 is SYGVKD in the germline V gene. The CDR3 nucleotides are TGTGCCATTTCTCCGGGACAGGTCGGGGAGCTGTTTTTT. Amino acids: CAISPGQVGELFF.

V usage is TRBV12-3 or TRBV12-4 and J usage is TRBJ2-1; possible D gene TRBD2, 5 bases. Trimming removed 6 bases at V and 2 bases at J, with 11 bases between. The CDR3 is 14 amino acids. CDR3 sequence: CASSGLETYNEQFF. The CDR3 region has the DNA TGTGCCAGCAGCGGACTTGAAACCTACAATGAGCAGTTCTTC.